A selection of T cell receptor beta chains follows, all from one sample in a study of human T cells and chemical hapten exposure. One entry per CDR3 protein, called by TCRdb with MiXCR from the RACE reads. The sample records 180,000 or so distinct CDR3 sequences, about 25% being singletons. The material sequenced was whole blood, taken in connection with sensitization to the hapten diphenylcyclopropenone (DPC). These receptor sequences come from a woman in her thirties or forties with alopecia areata. Some clones in this sample may be carry-over from other donors' samples. Both conserved end residues are part of each CDR3. A D gene is named only where the DNA matches it firmly. Expanded clones get a size class; other rows say once, few or many, or leave the size out.

cdr3_length,clone_size,d_call,j_call,v_call,cdr3_nt,cdr3_aa
17,few,TRBD2,TRBJ2-1,TRBV29-1,TGCAGCGTTGAGACTAGCGGGAGGGGAATCTCCTACAATGAGCAGTTCTTC,CSVETSGRGISYNEQFF
15,NA,TRBD1,TRBJ1-4,TRBV3-1,TGTGCCAGCAGCCCCGTGACAGGGGCAAACGAAAAACTGTTTTTT,CASSPVTGANEKLFF
14,many,TRBD1,TRBJ2-3,TRBV29-1,TGCAGCGTTCGGGACAGGGGATTAGGAGATACGCAGTATTTT,CSVRDRGLGDTQYF
14,NA,NA,TRBJ2-2,TRBV19,TGTGCCAGTAACGAGGGGATTAACACCGGGGAGCTGTTTTTT,CASNEGINTGELFF
14,NA,NA,TRBJ1-2,TRBV4-3,TGCGCCAGCAGCCAAGCGGCCGACAGTTATGGCTACACCTTC,CASSQAADSYGYTF
11,NA,NA,TRBJ2-7,TRBV20-1,TGCAGTGCTCACGTGGGCTACGAGCAGTACTTC,CSAHVGYEQYF
13,NA,TRBD1,TRBJ2-7,TRBV12-3/TRBV12-4,TGTGCCAGCAGTCCCTGGGACAGCTACGAGCAGTACTTC,CASSPWDSYEQYF
15,NA,NA,TRBJ2-3,TRBV6-2/TRBV6-3,TGTGCCAGCAGTGACCAGGGTACGGGCACAGATACGCAGTATTTT,CASSDQGTGTDTQYF
13,NA,TRBD1,TRBJ2-7,TRBV5-4,TGTGCCAGCAGCCCAGACGGCCAGGGGGCCGGGTACTTC,CASSPDGQGAGYF
15,NA,NA,TRBJ2-1,TRBV7-6,TGTGCCAGCAGCCCGGTACAGAGCTCCTACAATGAGCAGTTCTTC,CASSPVQSSYNEQFF
11,NA,NA,TRBJ2-7,TRBV6-5,TGTGCCAGCACCCTCGGGGCCGAGCAGTACTTC,CASTLGAEQYF
14,few,TRBD2,TRBJ2-5,TRBV29-1,TGCAGCGTTGATATGGCGGGAGGGTCGGAGACCCAGTACTTC,CSVDMAGGSETQYF
15,once,TRBD2,TRBJ2-5,TRBV7-7,TGTGCTAGTCAAACCGCGGGAGGGCCGTTGGAGACCCAGTACTTC,CASQTAGGPLETQYF
13,many,TRBD2,TRBJ2-3,TRBV20-1,TGCAGTGCTAGGGGAGGGGTGGGTGATACGCAGTATTTT,CSARGGVGDTQYF
15,NA,NA,TRBJ2-3,TRBV13,TGTGCCAGCAGCTTAAGGGGGGGACAGACAGATACGCAGTATTTT,CASSLRGGQTDTQYF
16,few,NA,TRBJ1-6,TRBV5-8,TGTGCCAGCAGCCAGAGACAGCACCTCTATAATTCACCCCTCCACTTT,CASSQRQHLYNSPLHF
12,NA,NA,TRBJ2-7,TRBV28,TGTGCCAGCAGCCGAGAAAGTCGCGAGCAGTACTTC,CASSRESREQYF
15,NA,NA,TRBJ2-5,TRBV12-3/TRBV12-4,TGTGCCAGCAGTAAACCGGGACTGGGAGGAGAGACCCAGTACTTC,CASSKPGLGGETQYF
12,many,NA,TRBJ2-1,TRBV4-3,TGCGCCAGCAGCCAAGATTGGGGTGAGCAGTTCTTC,CASSQDWGEQFF
14,NA,NA,TRBJ2-7,TRBV29-1,TGCAGCGTGTTCGAGGGGACGGCCTCCTACGAGCAGTACTTC,CSVFEGTASYEQYF
16,few,TRBD1,TRBJ2-3,TRBV27,TGTGCCAGCAGTCCCCGACAGGGCCTACTGGCAGATACGCAGTATTTT,CASSPRQGLLADTQYF
14,NA,NA,TRBJ2-1,TRBV9,TGTGCCAGCAGCGTAGGTAGACAGGTCTATGAGCAGTTCTTC,CASSVGRQVYEQFF
15,few,TRBD1,TRBJ2-5,TRBV20-1,TGCAGTGCTAGAGAGGGGGTAGGGGGCGGACAGACCCAGTACTTC,CSAREGVGGGQTQYF
16,few,NA,TRBJ1-4,TRBV4-2,TGTGCCAGCAGCCCCTCACTCTCAGAGGGAAATGAAAAACTGTTTTTT,CASSPSLSEGNEKLFF
12,few,NA,TRBJ2-7,TRBV28,TGTGCCAGCAGCTGGACGGGCTACGAGCAGTACTTC,CASSWTGYEQYF
15,NA,TRBD1,TRBJ2-7,TRBV27,TGTGCCAGCAGTCGCACCGGGACAGAATACTACGAGCAGTACTTC,CASSRTGTEYYEQYF
12,few,NA,TRBJ1-1,TRBV20-1,TGCAGTGCTAGAGTGGGCGGCGTGGGAGCTTTCTTT,CSARVGGVGAFF
14,NA,NA,TRBJ1-4,TRBV2,TGTGCCAGCGTCTCTGGGGTCGCTAATGAAAAACTGTTTTTT,CASVSGVANEKLFF